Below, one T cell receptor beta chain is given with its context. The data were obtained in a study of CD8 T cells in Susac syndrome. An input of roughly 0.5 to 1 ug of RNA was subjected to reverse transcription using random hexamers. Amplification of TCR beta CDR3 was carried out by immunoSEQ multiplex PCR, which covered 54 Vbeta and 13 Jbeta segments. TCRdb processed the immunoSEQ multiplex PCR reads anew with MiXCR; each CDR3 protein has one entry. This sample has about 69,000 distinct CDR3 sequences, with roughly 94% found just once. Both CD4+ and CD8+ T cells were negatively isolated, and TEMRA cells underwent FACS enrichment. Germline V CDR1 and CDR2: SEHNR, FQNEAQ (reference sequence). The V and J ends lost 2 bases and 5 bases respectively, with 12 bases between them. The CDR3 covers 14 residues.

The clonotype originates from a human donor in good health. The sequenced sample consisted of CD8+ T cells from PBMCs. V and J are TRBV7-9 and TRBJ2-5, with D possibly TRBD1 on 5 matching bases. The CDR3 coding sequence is TGTGCCAGCAGCTTATCGGCAGGGTGGGAGACCCAGTACTTC. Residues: CASSLSAGWETQYF.